This T cell receptor beta chain appears in the sequencing data of a study of blood T cells in healthy people across ages. Overall study findings and caveats: A strong correlation was seen between TCR beta diversity and naive T cell percentage.

Comment on this clonotype: Antigen specificity is unknown.

V was clipped by 4 bases and J by 0 bases; unmatched bases: 9. The CDR3 runs to 19 residues. It was with a sample-barcoded 5' primer and a J-beta primer mix that a second PCR of roughly 7 to 12 cycles was run. Through a template-switch adaptor with 12 random nucleotides, each cDNA molecule received a tag. Each CDR3 protein is one row after TCRdb ran MiXCR on the 5' RACE reads. The sample lists about 1,800,000 distinct CDR3 sequences, 28% occurring once. This clonotype was sampled from a woman aged 25 to 39 in good health. The chain is built from TRBV12-3 or TRBV12-4 and TRBJ2-3, with TRBD2 matching 14 bases. The sequenced sample consisted of blood. CDR3 residues: CASSSPPGLAGGSTDTQYF. In nucleotides, the CDR3 is TGTGCCAGCAGTTCGCCCCCAGGACTAGCGGGAGGAAGCACAGATACGCAGTATTTT.